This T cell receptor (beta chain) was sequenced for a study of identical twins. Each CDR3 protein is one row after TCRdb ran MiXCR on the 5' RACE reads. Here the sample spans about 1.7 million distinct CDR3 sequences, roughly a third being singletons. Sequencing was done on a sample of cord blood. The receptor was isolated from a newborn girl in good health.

The DNA of the CDR3 is TGCGCCAGCAGCTTCGTAACTAGCGGAGGCGGGGGGACCATTCAGTACTTC. It is translated as CASSFVTSGGGGTIQYF. The rearrangement joins TRBV5-1 to TRBJ2-4; 8 nucleotides match TRBD2. CDR1 SGHRS and CDR2 YFSETQ come from the germline V gene. The CDR3 has 17 amino acids. The V and J ends lost 2 bases and 9 bases, in that order; junction bases with no gene match: 16.